This TCR beta chain was documented in a study of blood T cell repertoires in COVID-19. Study-wide background: COVID-19 samples collected from the United States, Italy and Spain covered acute and convalescent phases. PBMCs, B-cell-depleted T cells, or T cells were the source of the cDNA or gDNA that made up the material.

Clones were sequenced by immunoSEQ multiplex PCR, and TCRdb holds only the in-frame ones, with some missing. This repertoire shows just under 65,000 clones, roughly four fifths found once; its top ten account for roughly 41%. The sequenced sample was peripheral blood. The origin of this receptor is a human donor in a cohort sampled during active COVID-19.

The CDR3 here is CASSLVQGASEQYF. CDR3 DNA sequence: TGTGCCAGCAGCTTAGTACAGGGGGCTAGCGAGCAGTACTTC. J is TRBJ2-7 and V is TRBV11-2; 9 bases are a match to TRBD1. The CDR3 runs 14 residues. Trimming took 1 base from V and 6 from J; bases not matched to a gene: 4. The germline V gene has CDR1 SGHAT and CDR2 FQNNGV. The entire variable domain, with the rest obtained from reference TRBV11-2 and TRBJ2-7, is as follows: EAGVAQSPRYKIIEKRQSVAFWCNPISGHATLYWYQQILGQGPKLLIQFQNNGVVDDSQLPKDRFSAERLKGVDSTLKIQPAKLEDSAVYLCASSLVQGASEQYFGPGTRLTVT.